Detailed here is one T cell receptor beta chain. Authors' data handling: Using reference gene primer amplification, nucleated cell counts were estimated. Generated by immunoSEQ multiplex PCR, the TCRdb table keeps only in-frame clones and is missing some. V, J and clone size are those of that table, while D and trimming were read from the DNA. This sample has tens of thousands of clones, with about 83% found just once. The sample is drawn from a study of blood T cell repertoires in COVID-19. As for the study in general: Material from acute and convalescent COVID-19 was sourced from the United States, Italy and Spain. Sample material is recorded as cDNA or gDNA derived from T cells, B-cell-depleted T cells, or PBMCs.

CDR3 size: 15 residues. Germline V lookup: CDR1 SGHDT, CDR2 YYEEEE. Trimming stripped 7 bases from V and 0 bases from J, with 16 bases between. The sequence was collected from a man in his sixties or seventies with COVID-19, enrolled during active disease. The sample was peripheral blood. The rearrangement uses TRBV5-6 and TRBJ1-2; D perhaps matches TRBD1 (6 bases). CDR3 amino acids: CASGQGFRANYGYTF. Written as DNA, the CDR3 is TGTGCCAGCGGTCAGGGGTTTCGAGCTAACTATGGCTACACCTTC. The complete variable domain, with remaining parts taken from reference TRBV5-6 and TRBJ1-2, reads DAGVTQSPTHLIKTRGQQVTLRCSPKSGHDTVSWYQQALGQGPQFIFQYYEEEERQRGNFPDRFSGHQFPNYSSELNVNALLLGDSALYLCASGQGFRANYGYTFGSGTRLTVV.